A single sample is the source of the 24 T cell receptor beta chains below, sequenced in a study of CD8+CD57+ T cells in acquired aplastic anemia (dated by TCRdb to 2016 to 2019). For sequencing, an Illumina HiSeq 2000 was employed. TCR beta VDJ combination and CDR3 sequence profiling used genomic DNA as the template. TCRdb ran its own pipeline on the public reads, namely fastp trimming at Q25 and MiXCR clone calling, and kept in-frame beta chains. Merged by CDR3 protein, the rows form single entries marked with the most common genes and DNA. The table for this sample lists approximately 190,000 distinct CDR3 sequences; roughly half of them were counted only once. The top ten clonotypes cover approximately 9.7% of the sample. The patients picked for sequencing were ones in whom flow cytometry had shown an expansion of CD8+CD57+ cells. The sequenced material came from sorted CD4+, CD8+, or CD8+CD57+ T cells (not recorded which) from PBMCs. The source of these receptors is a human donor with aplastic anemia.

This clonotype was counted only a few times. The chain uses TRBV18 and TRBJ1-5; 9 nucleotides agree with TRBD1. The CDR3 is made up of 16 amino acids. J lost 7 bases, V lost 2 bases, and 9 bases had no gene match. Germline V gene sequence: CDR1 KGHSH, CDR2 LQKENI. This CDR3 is CASSPSPGQGHQPQHF. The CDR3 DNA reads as TGTGCCAGCTCACCATCCCCGGGACAGGGTCACCAGCCCCAGCATTTT.

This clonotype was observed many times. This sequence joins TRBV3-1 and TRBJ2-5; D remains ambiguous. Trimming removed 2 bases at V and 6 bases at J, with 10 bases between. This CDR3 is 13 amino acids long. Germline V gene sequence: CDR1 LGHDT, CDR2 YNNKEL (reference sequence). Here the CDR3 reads CASSQQPRQTQYF. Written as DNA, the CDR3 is TGTGCCAGCAGCCAACAGCCCCGGCAGACCCAGTACTTC.

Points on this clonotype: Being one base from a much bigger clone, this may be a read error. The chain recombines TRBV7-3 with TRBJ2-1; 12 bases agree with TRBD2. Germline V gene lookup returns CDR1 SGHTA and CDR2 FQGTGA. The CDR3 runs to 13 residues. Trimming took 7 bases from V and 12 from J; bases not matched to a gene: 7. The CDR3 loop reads CASNNQLAGGQFF. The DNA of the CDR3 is TGTGCCAGCAACAACCAACTAGCGGGGGGGCAGTTCTTC.

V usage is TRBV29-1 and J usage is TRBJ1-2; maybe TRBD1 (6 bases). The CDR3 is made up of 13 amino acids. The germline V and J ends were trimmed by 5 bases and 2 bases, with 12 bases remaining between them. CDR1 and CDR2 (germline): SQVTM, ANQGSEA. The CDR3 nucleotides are TGCAGCGTTCACAGGGTGGGGAACTATGGCTACACCTTC. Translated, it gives CSVHRVGNYGYTF.

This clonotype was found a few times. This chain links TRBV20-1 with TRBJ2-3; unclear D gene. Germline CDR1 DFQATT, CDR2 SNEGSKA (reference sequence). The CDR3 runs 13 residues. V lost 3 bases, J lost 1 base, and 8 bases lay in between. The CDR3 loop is CSASSSRTDTQYF. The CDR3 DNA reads TGCAGTGCTAGTTCCAGCCGCACAGATACGCAGTATTTT.

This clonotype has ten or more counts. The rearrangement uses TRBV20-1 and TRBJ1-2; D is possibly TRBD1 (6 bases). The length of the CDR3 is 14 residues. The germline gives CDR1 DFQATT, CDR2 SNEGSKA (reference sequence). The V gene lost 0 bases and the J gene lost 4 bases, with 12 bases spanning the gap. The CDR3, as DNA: TGCAGTGCTAGAGATGAGATAGGGGGCTATGGCTACACCTTC. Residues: CSARDEIGGYGYTF.

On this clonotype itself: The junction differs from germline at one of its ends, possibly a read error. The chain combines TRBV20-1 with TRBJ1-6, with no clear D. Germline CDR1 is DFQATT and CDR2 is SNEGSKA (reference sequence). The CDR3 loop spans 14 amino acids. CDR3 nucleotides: TGCAGTGCTAGAGTCTCCAGTGTTGGGTCACCGCTCCGCTTT. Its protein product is CSARVSSVGSPLRF.

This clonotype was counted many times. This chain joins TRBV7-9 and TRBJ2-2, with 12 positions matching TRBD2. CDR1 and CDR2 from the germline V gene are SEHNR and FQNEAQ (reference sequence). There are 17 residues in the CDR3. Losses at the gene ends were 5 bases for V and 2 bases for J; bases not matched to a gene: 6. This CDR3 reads CASSRLAGVGNTGELFF. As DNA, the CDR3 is TGTGCCAGCAGCCGACTAGCGGGAGTGGGTAACACCGGGGAGCTGTTTTTT.

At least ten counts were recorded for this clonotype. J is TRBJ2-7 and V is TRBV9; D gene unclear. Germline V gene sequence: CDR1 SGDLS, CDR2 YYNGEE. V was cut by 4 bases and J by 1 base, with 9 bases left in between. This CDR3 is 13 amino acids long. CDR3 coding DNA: TGTGCCAGCAGCCGAGCCTCATCCTACGAGCAGTACTTC. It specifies CASSRASSYEQYF. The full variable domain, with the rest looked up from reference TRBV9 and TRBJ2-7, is DSGVTQTPKHLITATGQRVTLRCSPRSGDLSVYWYQQSLDQGLQFLIQYYNGEERAKGNILERFSAQQFPDLHSELNLSSLELGDSALYFCASSRASSYEQYFGPGTRLTVT.

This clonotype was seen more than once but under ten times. This CDR3 reads CASSLIGTNTEAFF. Here the CDR3 DNA reads TGCGCCAGCAGCTTGATAGGGACTAACACTGAAGCTTTCTTT. The gene calls are TRBV5-1 and TRBJ1-1, with D perhaps TRBD1 (5 bases). Trimming left V 1 base short and J 2 bases short, with 9 bases between. The length of the CDR3 is 14 residues. Germline CDR1 SGHRS, CDR2 YFSETQ.

This CDR3 is CASSLVAGEQYF. The CDR3 DNA follows: TGTGCCAGCAGCTTAGTAGCAGGCGAGCAGTACTTC. The chain carries TRBV7-6 and TRBJ2-7; no firm D call. Trimming left V 1 base short and J 6 bases short, with 7 bases between. The germline V gene encodes CDR1 SGHVS and CDR2 FNYEAQ. The CDR3 covers 12 residues.

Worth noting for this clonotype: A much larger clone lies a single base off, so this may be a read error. CDR3 protein: CASSPPWGRKFF. Written as DNA, the CDR3 is TGTGCCAGCAGTCCCCCTTGGGGGAGGAAGTTCTTC. The chain links TRBV11-2 to TRBJ2-1; perhaps TRBD2 as D (6 bases). CDR1 SGHAT and CDR2 FQNNGV come from the germline V gene. V was shortened by 6 bases and J by 14 bases, with 17 bases between the two germline ends. This CDR3 spans 12 amino acids.

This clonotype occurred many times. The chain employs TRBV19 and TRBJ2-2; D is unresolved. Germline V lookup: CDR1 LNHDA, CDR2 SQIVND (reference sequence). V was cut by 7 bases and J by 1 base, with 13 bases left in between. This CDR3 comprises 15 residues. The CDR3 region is CASKKAVGNTGELFF. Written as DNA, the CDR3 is TGTGCCAGTAAGAAGGCAGTGGGGAACACCGGGGAGCTGTTTTTT.

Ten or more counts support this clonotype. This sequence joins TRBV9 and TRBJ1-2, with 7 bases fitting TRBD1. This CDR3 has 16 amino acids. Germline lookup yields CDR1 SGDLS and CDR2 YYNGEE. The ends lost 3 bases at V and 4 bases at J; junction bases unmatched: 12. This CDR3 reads CASSANRGKGGYGYTF. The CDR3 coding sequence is TGTGCCAGCAGCGCCAACAGGGGAAAGGGCGGCTATGGCTACACCTTC. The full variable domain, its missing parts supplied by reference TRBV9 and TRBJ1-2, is DSGVTQTPKHLITATGQRVTLRCSPRSGDLSVYWYQQSLDQGLQFLIQYYNGEERAKGNILERFSAQQFPDLHSELNLSSLELGDSALYFCASSANRGKGGYGYTFGSGTRLTVV.

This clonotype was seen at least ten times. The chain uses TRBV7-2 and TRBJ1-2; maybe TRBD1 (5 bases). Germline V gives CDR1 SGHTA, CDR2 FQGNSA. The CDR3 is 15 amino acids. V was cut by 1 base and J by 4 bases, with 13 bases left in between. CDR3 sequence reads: CASSLEGRSFYGYTF. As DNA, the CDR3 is TGTGCCAGCAGCTTAGAGGGACGGTCCTTCTATGGCTACACCTTC.

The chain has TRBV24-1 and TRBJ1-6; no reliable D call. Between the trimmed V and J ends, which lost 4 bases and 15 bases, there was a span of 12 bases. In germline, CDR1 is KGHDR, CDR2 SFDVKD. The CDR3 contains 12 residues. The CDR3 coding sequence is TGTGCCACCAGTGACCATGGTTGGCACCTCCACTTT. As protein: CATSDHGWHLHF.

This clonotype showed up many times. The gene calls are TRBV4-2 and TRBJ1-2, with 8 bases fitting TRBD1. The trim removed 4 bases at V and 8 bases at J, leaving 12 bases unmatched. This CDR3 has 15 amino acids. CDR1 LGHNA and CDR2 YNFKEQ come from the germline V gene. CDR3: CASSPKQGGGGGYTF. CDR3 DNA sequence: TGTGCCAGCAGCCCGAAACAGGGGGGAGGAGGAGGCTACACCTTC.

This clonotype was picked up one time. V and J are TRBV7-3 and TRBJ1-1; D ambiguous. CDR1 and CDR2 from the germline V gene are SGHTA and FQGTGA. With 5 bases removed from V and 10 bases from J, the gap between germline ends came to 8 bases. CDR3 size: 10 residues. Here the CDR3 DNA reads TGTGCCAGCAGCCCCGGACCAGCTTTCTTT. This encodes CASSPGPAFF.

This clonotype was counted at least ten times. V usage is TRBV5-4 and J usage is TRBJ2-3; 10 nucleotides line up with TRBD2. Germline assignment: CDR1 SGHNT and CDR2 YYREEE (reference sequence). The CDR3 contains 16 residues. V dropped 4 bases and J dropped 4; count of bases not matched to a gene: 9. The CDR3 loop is CASSPLASGSADTQYF. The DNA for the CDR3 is TGTGCCAGCAGCCCTCTAGCTAGCGGGAGCGCAGATACGCAGTATTTT.

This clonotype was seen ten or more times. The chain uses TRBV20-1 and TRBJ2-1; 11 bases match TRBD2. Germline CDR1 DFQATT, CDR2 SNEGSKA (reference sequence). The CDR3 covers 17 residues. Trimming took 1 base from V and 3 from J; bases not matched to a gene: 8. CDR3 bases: TGCAGTGCTAGAGCTCTCTCGGGACTAGCGGTCTACAATGAGCAGTTCTTC. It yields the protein CSARALSGLAVYNEQFF.

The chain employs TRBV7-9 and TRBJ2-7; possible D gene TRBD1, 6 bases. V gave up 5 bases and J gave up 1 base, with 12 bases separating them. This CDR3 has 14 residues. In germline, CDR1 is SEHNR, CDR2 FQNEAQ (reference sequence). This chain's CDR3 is CASSPKTGSYEQYF. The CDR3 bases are TGTGCCAGCAGCCCCAAGACAGGATCCTACGAGCAGTACTTC.

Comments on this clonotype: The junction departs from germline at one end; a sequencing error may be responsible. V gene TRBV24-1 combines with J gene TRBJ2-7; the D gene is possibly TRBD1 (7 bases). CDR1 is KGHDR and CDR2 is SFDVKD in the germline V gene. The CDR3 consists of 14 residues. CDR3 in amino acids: CASSSQGGLYEQYF. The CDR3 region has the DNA TGTGCCAGCAGTTCCCAGGGGGGCCTCTACGAGCAGTACTTC.

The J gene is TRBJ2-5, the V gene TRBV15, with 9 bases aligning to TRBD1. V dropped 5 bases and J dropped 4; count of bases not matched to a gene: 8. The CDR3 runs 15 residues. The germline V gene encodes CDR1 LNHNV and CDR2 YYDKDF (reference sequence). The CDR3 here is CATSSTTGGGETQYF. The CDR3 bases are TGTGCCACCAGCTCAACGACAGGGGGGGGAGAGACCCAGTACTTC.

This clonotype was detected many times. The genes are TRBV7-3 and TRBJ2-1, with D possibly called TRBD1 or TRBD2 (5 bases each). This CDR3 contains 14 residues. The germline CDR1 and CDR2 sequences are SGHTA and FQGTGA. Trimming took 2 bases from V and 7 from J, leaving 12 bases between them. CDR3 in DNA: TGTGCCAGCAGCTTAGGGGGAGTTTCAAATGAGCAGTTCTTC. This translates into CASSLGGVSNEQFF.